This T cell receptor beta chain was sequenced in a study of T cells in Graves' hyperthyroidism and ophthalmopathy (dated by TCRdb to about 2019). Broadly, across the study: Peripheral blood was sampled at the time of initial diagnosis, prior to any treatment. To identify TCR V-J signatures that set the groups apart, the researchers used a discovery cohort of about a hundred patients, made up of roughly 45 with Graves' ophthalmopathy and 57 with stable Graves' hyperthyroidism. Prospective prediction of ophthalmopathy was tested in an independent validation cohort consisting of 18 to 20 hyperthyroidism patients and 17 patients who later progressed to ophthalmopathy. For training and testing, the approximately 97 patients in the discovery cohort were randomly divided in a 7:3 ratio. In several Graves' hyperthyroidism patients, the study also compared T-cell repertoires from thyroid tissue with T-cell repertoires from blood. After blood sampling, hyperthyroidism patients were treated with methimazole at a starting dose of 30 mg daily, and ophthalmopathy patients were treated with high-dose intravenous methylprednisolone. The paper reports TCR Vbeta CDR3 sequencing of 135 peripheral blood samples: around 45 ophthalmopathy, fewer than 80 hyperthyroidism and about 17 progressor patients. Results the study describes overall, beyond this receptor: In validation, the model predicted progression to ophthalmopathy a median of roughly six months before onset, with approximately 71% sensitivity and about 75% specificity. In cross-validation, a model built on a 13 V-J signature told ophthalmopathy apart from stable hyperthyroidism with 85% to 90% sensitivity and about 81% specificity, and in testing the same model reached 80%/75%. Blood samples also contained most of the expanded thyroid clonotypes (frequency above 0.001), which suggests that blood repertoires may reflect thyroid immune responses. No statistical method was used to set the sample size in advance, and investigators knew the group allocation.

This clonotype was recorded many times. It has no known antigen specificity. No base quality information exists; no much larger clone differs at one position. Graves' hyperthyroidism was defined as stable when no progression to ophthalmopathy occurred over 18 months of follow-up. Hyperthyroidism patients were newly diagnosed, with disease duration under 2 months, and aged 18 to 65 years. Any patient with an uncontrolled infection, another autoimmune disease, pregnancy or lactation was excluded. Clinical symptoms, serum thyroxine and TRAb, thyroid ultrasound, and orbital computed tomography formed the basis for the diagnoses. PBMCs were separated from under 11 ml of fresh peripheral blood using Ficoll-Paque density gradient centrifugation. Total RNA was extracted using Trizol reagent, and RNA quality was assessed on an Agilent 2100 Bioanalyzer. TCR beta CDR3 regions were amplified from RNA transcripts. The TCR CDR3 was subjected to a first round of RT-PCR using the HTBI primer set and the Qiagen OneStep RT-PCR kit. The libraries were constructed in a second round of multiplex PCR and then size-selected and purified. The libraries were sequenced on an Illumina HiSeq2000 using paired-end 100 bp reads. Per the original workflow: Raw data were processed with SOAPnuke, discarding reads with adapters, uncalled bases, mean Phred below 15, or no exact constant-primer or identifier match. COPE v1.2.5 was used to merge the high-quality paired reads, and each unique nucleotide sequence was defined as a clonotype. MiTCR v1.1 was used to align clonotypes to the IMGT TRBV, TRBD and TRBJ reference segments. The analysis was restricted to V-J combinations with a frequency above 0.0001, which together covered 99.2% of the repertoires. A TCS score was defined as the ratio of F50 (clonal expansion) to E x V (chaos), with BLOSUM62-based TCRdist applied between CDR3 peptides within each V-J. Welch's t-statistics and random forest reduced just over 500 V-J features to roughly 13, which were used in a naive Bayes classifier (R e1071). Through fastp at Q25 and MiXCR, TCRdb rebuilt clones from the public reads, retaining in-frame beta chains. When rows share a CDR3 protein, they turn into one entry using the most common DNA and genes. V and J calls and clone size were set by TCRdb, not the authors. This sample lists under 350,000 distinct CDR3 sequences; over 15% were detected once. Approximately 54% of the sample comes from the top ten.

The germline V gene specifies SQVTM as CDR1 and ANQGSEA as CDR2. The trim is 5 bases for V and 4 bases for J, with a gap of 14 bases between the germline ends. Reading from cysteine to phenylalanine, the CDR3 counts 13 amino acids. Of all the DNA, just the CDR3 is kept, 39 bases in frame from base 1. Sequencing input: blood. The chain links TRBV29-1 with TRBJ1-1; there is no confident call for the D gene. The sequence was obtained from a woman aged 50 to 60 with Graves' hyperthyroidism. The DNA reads TGCAGCGTTCTTCCGGACGGGATCACTGAAGCTTTCTTT. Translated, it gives CSVLPDGITEAFF.